Shown below are 15 T cell receptor beta chains from a single sample sequenced in a study of blood T cell repertoires in COVID-19. The assay was immunoSEQ multiplex PCR, and TCRdb's table has in-frame clones only and misses some. The sample yields about 200,000 clones, about nine tenths seen once. Specimen: peripheral blood. The receptors stem from a man older than 75 with acute or convalescent COVID-19.

This chain joins TRBV12-3 or TRBV12-4 and TRBJ1-5; D may be TRBD1 (5 bases). The V gene lost 5 bases and the J gene lost 7 bases, with 12 bases spanning the gap. The CDR3 is 13 amino acids. CDR3 nucleotide sequence: TGTGCCAGCAGTCCTCAGGGAGGACAGCCCCAGCATTTT. As protein: CASSPQGGQPQHF.

The chain uses TRBV18 and TRBJ1-5, with D unresolved. CDR3 size: 15 residues. The V and J ends lost 3 bases and 6 bases respectively, with 15 bases between them. Germline loops: CDR1 KGHSH, CDR2 LQKENI. The CDR3 reads CASSPDTGGSQPQHF. As DNA, the CDR3 is TGTGCCAGCTCACCCGATACGGGAGGCAGTCAGCCCCAGCATTTT.

The chain recombines TRBV18 with TRBJ1-5, with D uncertain. V was pared by 2 bases and J by 0 bases, with 14 bases between. The CDR3 consists of 17 residues. Germline V CDR1 and CDR2: KGHSH, LQKENI. CDR3 sequence: CASSPSEGGYSNQPQHF. The CDR3 DNA sequence: TGTGCCAGCTCACCATCAGAGGGAGGATATAGCAATCAGCCCCAGCATTTT.

The chain is built from TRBV2 and TRBJ2-1, with D maybe TRBD2 (6 bases). Per germline, CDR1 SNHLY and CDR2 FYNNEI. Trimming left V 8 bases short and J 6 bases short, with 14 bases between. The CDR3 runs to 13 residues. The CDR3 region has the DNA TGTGCCAGCTGCATGGGGGGTTTCAATGAGCAGTTCTTC. Protein product: CASCMGGFNEQFF. Full variable domain (missing parts from reference TRBV2 and TRBJ2-1): EPEVTQTPSHQVTQMGQEVILRCVPISNHLYFYWYRQILGQKVEFLVSFYNNEISEKSEIFDDQFSVERPDGSNFTLKIRSTKLEDSAMYFCASCMGGFNEQFFGPGTRLTVL.

The V call is TRBV7-2, the J call TRBJ2-1, with TRBD2 matching 12 bases. J was trimmed by 7 bases and V by 5 bases; bases with no gene match: 12. The length of the CDR3 is 17 residues. Germline V gene sequence: CDR1 SGHTA, CDR2 FQGNSA. The CDR3 loop is CASSVGRLAGVENEQFF. CDR3 coding DNA: TGTGCCAGCAGCGTAGGGCGACTAGCGGGAGTCGAGAATGAGCAGTTCTTC.

The chain has TRBV7-2 and TRBJ2-5, with no clear D. The CDR3 covers 13 residues. The V end was cut by 1 base, the J end by 2 bases, with 5 bases between. CDR1 is SGHTA and CDR2 is FQGNSA in the germline V gene. The CDR3: CASSLVVQETQYF. In nucleotides, the CDR3 is TGTGCCAGCAGCTTAGTAGTTCAAGAGACCCAGTACTTC.

CDR3 nucleotide sequence: TGTGCCAGCTCACCTCCGACGGGACAAACGGAGGAGCAGTACTTC. Translating gives CASSPPTGQTEEQYF. The chain carries TRBV18 and TRBJ2-7; TRBD1 might be the D (6 bases). The germline V gene encodes CDR1 KGHSH and CDR2 LQKENI. The CDR3 extends over 15 amino acids. V lost 3 bases and J lost 7, with 19 bases in between.

This clone has a single count. This chain links TRBV28 with TRBJ1-2, with D possibly matching TRBD1 (6 bases). Germline V gene lookup returns CDR1 MDHEN and CDR2 SYDVKM. CDR3 length: 14 amino acids. The V gene lost 2 bases and the J gene lost 7 bases, with 14 bases spanning the gap. The CDR3 loop reads CASSLGTGMGGYTF. The CDR3 DNA is TGTGCCAGCAGTTTAGGTACAGGGATGGGTGGCTACACCTTC.

V and J are TRBV19 and TRBJ2-7, with a possible D match to TRBD1 (6 bases). The CDR3 covers 16 residues. Germline lookup yields CDR1 LNHDA and CDR2 SQIVND (reference sequence). V was pared by 5 bases and J by 1 base, with 18 bases between. CDR3 sequence reads: CASSSQGRDGSYEQYF. The CDR3 DNA reads as TGTGCCAGTAGTTCACAGGGAAGGGATGGGTCCTACGAGCAGTACTTC.

The rearrangement links TRBV5-1 to TRBJ2-7; 15 bases agree with TRBD2. Germline loops: CDR1 SGHRS, CDR2 YFSETQ. This CDR3 is 16 amino acids long. J was trimmed by 4 bases and V by 0 bases; bases with no gene match: 2. In DNA, the CDR3 is TGCGCCAGCAGCTTGGCAGGGACTAGCGGGAGGTACGAGCAGTACTTC. It yields the protein CASSLAGTSGRYEQYF.

The chain carries TRBV29-1 and TRBJ2-1; 8 bases agree with TRBD2. This CDR3 is 15 amino acids long. Germline V CDR1 and CDR2: SQVTM, ANQGSEA. V shed 3 bases, J shed 9 bases, and the junction held 13 bases outside the gene matches. The CDR3, as DNA: TGCAGCGTTGAGAGGGCCAGCGGGAGTACAGGTGAGCAGTTCTTC. Encoded protein: CSVERASGSTGEQFF.

J is TRBJ1-2 and V is TRBV27; the D is unclear. This CDR3 is built from 13 residues. Trimming cost V 5 bases and J 1 base, with 8 bases left between them. Germline loops: CDR1 MNHEY, CDR2 SMNVEV (reference sequence). The CDR3 is CASSPYNNYGYTF. CDR3 in DNA: TGTGCCAGCAGTCCATACAATAACTATGGCTACACCTTC.

The chain employs TRBV27 and TRBJ1-5; tentative D call: TRBD1 (6 bases). The CDR3 sequence is 15 residues long. Deletions cut 6 bases from V and 4 bases from J, with 16 bases between. Germline assignment: CDR1 MNHEY and CDR2 SMNVEV (reference sequence). CDR3 coding DNA: TGTGCCAGCAGCCAATCTACAGGGCATAATCAGCCCCAGCATTTT. Translating gives CASSQSTGHNQPQHF.

The V gene is TRBV2, the J gene TRBJ1-5, with 8 bases lining up with TRBD1. Germline CDR1 SNHLY, CDR2 FYNNEI. This CDR3 region has 15 residues. The V segment lost 6 bases and the J segment 2 bases; nucleotides outside the gene matches: 6. CDR3 sequence (DNA): TGTGCCAGCAGAGCCGACAGGGGTGGCAATCAGCCCCAGCATTTT. Translating gives CASRADRGGNQPQHF.

This chain links TRBV5-1 with TRBJ2-7; 10 nucleotides agree with TRBD1. V trimming: 4 bases; J trimming: 3 bases; junction bases outside the gene matches: 7. This CDR3 has 15 amino acids. Germline CDR1 is SGHRS and CDR2 is YFSETQ. The CDR3 spells CASSAGTGANYEQYF. The DNA for the CDR3 is TGCGCCAGCAGCGCAGGGACAGGGGCCAACTACGAGCAGTACTTC.